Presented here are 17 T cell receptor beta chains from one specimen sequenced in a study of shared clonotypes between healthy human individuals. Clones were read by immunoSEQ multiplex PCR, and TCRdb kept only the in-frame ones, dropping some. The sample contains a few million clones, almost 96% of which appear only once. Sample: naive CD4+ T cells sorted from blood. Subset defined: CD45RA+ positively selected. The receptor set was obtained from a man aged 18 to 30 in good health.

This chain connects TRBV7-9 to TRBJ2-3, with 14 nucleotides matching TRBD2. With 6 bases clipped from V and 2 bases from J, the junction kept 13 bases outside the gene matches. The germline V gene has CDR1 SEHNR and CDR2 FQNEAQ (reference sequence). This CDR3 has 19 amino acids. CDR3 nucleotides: TGTGCCAGCAGGGAGATCGGGACTAGCGGGGGCATGTTCACAGATACGCAGTATTTT. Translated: CASREIGTSGGMFTDTQYF.

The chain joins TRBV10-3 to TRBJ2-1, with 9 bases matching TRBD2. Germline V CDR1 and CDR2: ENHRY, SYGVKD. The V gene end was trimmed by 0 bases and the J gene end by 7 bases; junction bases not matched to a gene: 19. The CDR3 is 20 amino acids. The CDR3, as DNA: TGTGCCATCAGTGAGTCCTTGACTAGCGGAGCGCCTCGGGAGAGGAATGAGCAGTTCTTC. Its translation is CAISESLTSGAPRERNEQFF.

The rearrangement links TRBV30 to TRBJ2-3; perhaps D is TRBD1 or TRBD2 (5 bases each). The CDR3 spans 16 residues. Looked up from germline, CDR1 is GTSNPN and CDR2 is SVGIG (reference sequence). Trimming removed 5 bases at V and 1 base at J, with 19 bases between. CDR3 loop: CAWGAGRRGGTDTQYF. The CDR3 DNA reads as TGTGCCTGGGGGGCGGGTCGTCGAGGGGGCACAGATACGCAGTATTTT. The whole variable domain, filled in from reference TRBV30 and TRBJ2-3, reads SQTIHQWPATLVQPVGSPLSLECTVEGTSNPNLYWYRQAAGRGLQLLFYSVGIGQISSEVPQNLSASRPQDRQFILSSKKLLLSDSGFYLCAWGAGRRGGTDTQYFGPGTRLTVL.

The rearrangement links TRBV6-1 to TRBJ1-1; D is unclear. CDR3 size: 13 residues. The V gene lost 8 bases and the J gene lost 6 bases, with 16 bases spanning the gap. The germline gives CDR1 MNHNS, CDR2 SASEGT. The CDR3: CASPGEGYAEAFF. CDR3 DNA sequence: TGTGCCAGCCCCGGGGAGGGTTACGCTGAAGCTTTCTTT.

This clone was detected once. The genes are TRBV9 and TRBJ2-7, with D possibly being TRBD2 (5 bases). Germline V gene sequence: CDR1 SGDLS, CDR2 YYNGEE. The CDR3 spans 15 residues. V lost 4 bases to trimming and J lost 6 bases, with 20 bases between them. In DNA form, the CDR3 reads TGTGCCAGCAGCCCGGCGGTAGCGTTATATCCCGAGCAGTACTTC. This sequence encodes CASSPAVALYPEQYF.

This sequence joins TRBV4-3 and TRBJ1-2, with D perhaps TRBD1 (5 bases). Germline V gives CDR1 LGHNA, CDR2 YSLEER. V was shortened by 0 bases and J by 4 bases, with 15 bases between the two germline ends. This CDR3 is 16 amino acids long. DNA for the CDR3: TGCGCCAGCAGCCAAGACCTAGGACAAATTTTCTATGGCTACACCTTC. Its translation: CASSQDLGQIFYGYTF.

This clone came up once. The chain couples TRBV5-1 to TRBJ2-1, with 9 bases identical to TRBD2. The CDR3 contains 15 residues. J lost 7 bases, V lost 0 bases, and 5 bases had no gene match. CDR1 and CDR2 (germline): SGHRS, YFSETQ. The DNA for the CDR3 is TGCGCCAGCAGCTTGGTAGCGGGAGTCACAAATGAGCAGTTCTTC. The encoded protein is CASSLVAGVTNEQFF.

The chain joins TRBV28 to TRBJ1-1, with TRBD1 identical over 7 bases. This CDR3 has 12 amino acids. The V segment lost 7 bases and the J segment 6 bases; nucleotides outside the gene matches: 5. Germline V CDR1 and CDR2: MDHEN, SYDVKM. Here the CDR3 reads CASTVTGSEAFF. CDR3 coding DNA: TGTGCCAGCACTGTGACAGGGTCTGAAGCTTTCTTT.

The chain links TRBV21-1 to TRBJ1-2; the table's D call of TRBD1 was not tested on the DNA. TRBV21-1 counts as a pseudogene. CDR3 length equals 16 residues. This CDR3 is CASSSQGAVKYYGYTF. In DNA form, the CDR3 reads TGTGCCAGCAGCAGTCAGGGGGCCGTTAAATACTATGGCTACACCTTC.

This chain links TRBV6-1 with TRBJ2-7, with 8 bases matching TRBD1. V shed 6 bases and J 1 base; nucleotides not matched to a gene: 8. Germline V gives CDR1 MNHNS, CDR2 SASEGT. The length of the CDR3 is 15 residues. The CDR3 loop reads CASSASGQGSYEQYF. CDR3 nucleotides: TGTGCCAGCAGCGCCTCAGGACAGGGTTCCTACGAGCAGTACTTC.

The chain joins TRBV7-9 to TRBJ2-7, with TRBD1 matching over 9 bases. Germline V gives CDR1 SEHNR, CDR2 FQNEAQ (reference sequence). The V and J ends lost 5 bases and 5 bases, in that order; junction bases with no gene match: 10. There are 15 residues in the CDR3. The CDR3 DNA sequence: TGTGCCAGCAGCGATTCCGGGACAGGGTGGAACGAGCAGTACTTC. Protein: CASSDSGTGWNEQYF.

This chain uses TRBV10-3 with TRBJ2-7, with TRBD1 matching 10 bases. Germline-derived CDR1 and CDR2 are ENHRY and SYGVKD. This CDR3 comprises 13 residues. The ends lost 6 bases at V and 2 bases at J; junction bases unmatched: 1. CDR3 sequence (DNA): TGTGCCATCAGGGGGACAGGGGCCTACGAGCAGTACTTC. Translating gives CAIRGTGAYEQYF.

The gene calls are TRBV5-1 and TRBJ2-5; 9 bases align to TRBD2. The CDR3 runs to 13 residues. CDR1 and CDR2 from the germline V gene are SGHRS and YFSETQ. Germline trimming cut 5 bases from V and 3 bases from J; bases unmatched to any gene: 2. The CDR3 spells CASRVAGEETQYF. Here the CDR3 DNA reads TGCGCCAGCAGGGTAGCGGGGGAAGAGACCCAGTACTTC.

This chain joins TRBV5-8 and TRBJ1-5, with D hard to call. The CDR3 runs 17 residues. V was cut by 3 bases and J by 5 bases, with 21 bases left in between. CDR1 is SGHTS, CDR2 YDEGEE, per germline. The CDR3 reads CASSWVWEYPLDQPQHF. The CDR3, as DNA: TGTGCCAGCAGCTGGGTATGGGAGTACCCGTTGGATCAGCCCCAGCATTTT.

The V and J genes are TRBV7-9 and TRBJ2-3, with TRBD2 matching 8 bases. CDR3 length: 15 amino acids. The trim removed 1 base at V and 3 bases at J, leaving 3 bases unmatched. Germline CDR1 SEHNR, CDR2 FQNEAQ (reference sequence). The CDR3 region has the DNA TGTGCCAGCAGCTTAGAATCGGGGGGGACAGATACGCAGTATTTT. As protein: CASSLESGGTDTQYF.

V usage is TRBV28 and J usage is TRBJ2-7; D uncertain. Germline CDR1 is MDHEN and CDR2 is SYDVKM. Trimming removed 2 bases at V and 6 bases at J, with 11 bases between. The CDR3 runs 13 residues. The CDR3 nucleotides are TGTGCCAGCAGTTTACCCACAAGAACCGAGCAGTACTTC. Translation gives CASSLPTRTEQYF.

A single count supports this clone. CDR3 nucleotide sequence: TGTGCCTGGAGGGTGGACGGCGTGCGGGAGACCCAGTACTTC. The encoded protein is CAWRVDGVRETQYF. The genes are TRBV30 and TRBJ2-5; the D is unclear. Trimming left V 3 bases short and J 5 bases short, with 16 bases between. Per germline, CDR1 GTSNPN and CDR2 SVGIG (reference sequence). The CDR3 length is 14 residues.